Listed below are T cell receptor beta chains from one sample, sequenced in a study of T-cell reconstitution after alpha-beta-depleted transplantation in children. TCRdb called the PCR reads again in MiXCR, with one record for every CDR3 protein. The sample shows around 450,000 distinct CDR3 sequences, 8% to 11% of them seen only once. The sample was PBMCs, taken before TCRalphabeta/CD19-depleted stem cell transplant. Source of these receptors: a child aged 2 to 10 with inherited bone marrow failure, due to receive a stem cell transplant. Each CDR3 is given without its conserved first and last residue.

>TRBJ2-1|TRBV3-1
ASSSRKLDRGTYNEQF
>TRBJ2-1|TRBV20-1
SARDPRRDYSANEQF
>TRBJ2-5|TRBV29-1
SHHGGQETQY
>TRBJ1-2|TRBV20-1
SAADNYGYT
>TRBJ1-1|TRBV5-1
ASIADAQAEAF
>TRBJ2-1|TRBV12-3/TRBV12-4
ASSFPPLRGTNNEQF
>TRBJ2-1|TRBV10-3
ATLLAGDSNEQF
>TRBJ2-2|TRBV18
ASSPQGTNTGELF
>TRBJ1-1|TRBV7-9
ASSFSYRENTEAF
>TRBJ2-6|TRBV27
ASSFRWGQISGANVLT
>TRBJ2-1|TRBV20-1
SAGPFYDEQF
>TRBJ2-1|TRBV30
AWSLLGPANDGQF
>TRBJ2-3|TRBV10-3
ATTGAPVGTDTQY
>TRBJ1-5|TRBV5-5
ASSLQGLHQPQH
>TRBJ2-1|TRBV20-1
SARVTDEPRDEQF
>TRBJ2-7|TRBV20-1
SLIPVTSYEQY
>TRBJ1-4|TRBV20-1
SAIRGAHEKLF
>TRBJ1-5|TRBV28
ASSGRAVYSNQPQH
>TRBJ2-1|TRBV5-1
ASSFGGGSSYNEQF
>TRBJ2-7|TRBV5-1
ASTRDRDYEQY
>TRBJ2-1|TRBV19
ASSMQGVEQF
>TRBJ2-7|TRBV15
ATSRPRGTLSYEQY
>TRBJ1-4|TRBV5-1
ASSRGQGRLNEKLF
>TRBJ2-7|TRBV30
AWEASSAGGLGSSYEQY
>TRBJ2-1|TRBV6-5
ASSFREAPNYNEQF
>TRBJ2-5|TRBV5-1
ASSFLEYQETQY
>TRBJ1-2|TRBV29-1
SADGNYGYT
>TRBJ2-7|TRBV11-2
ASSFGHPRSGANDYEQY
>TRBJ1-4|TRBV4-1
ASSQGAPTNEKLF
>TRBJ2-5|TRBV28
ASTWGQGETQY
>TRBJ2-1|TRBV20-1
SAERPYPYNEQF
>TRBJ2-5|TRBV7-9
ASSLVSGKIETQY
>TRBJ1-3|TRBV7-2
ASSFGAPDSGNTIY
>TRBJ1-1|TRBV25-1
ASSVGRTEAF
>TRBJ2-1|TRBV20-1
SATASGGSMSEQF
>TRBJ2-1|TRBV12-3/TRBV12-4
ASSLAGLALDNEQF
>TRBJ2-1|TRBV28
ASLPVSGNRAYNEQF
>TRBJ2-2|TRBV28
ASSYLGFTSGNRGELF
>TRBJ1-2|TRBV4-3
ASSQDSGGTGHGYT
>TRBJ2-3|TRBV5-1
ASSAEPGQLADRTDTQY
>TRBJ2-2|TRBV2
ASSEGPGWTGELF
>TRBJ2-7|TRBV27
ASSSYYRGLNEQY
>TRBJ1-2|TRBV5-1
ASSWTGIVGYT
>TRBJ2-7|TRBV5-4
ASSLRDSTYEQY
>TRBJ2-7|TRBV7-9
ASSLGLGGSYEQY
>TRBJ2-2|TRBV7-2
ASSLGFPNTGELF